This T cell receptor beta chain is from a study of cytotoxic CD8 clonotypes in ibrutinib-treated CLL. Study in general: Treatment had run for a median around eleven months, range 6 to 36, when response samples were taken. Points from the study as a whole: Measured clonality at baseline was greater than in age-matched healthy donors and tracked with circulating CD8+ T-cell counts. At progression, clonality fell back toward baseline after rising at ibrutinib response.

V was pared by 6 bases and J by 4 bases, with 19 bases between. Germline-derived CDR1 and CDR2 are WSHSY and SAAADI. The CDR3 is made up of 15 amino acids. Generated by immunoSEQ multiplex PCR, the TCRdb table keeps only in-frame clones and is missing some. Here the sample spans roughly 40,000 clones, nearly 70% being singletons. This clone showed up just once. No antigen is known for it. This specimen consisted of PBMCs, obtained after 12 months of ibrutinib treatment. The TCR sequence derives from a human donor with chronic lymphocytic leukemia. V is TRBV10-2 and J is TRBJ2-7; D gene ambiguous. In DNA, the CDR3 is TGCGCCAGCAGGGCAACAGCCGCTACCCATTACGAGCAGTACTTC. Amino acids: CASRATAATHYEQYF.